The 25 T cell receptor beta chains given below trace back to one sample, sequenced in a study of shared clonotypes between healthy human individuals. The protocol was immunoSEQ multiplex PCR, while the TCRdb copy is restricted to in-frame clones and leaves out a portion. The sample holds 550,000 to 650,000 clones, approximately 96% seen once. The naive CD8 subset, CD45RO-negative cells positively selected for CCR7, excluded terminally differentiated effector memory CD45RA+ cells. Sequencing used naive CD8+ T cells sorted from blood. The source is a woman younger than 45 in good health.

The rearrangement links TRBV15 to TRBJ2-5; 10 nucleotides agree with TRBD2. After removal of 4 bases from V and 5 bases from J, the junction contained 4 bases not matched to a gene. The CDR3 has 14 amino acids. Germline CDR1 is LNHNV and CDR2 is YYDKDF (reference sequence). The CDR3 reads CATSTEAGGETQYF. The CDR3 DNA reads as TGTGCCACCAGCACTGAAGCGGGAGGGGAGACCCAGTACTTC.

The chain joins TRBV25-1 to TRBJ1-2; TRBD1 matches at 7 bases. The CDR3 has 13 amino acids. CDR1 and CDR2 from the germline V gene are MGHDK and SYGVNS. The V gene end was trimmed by 4 bases and the J gene end by 6 bases; junction bases not matched to a gene: 5. The CDR3 DNA reads as TGTGCCAGCAGTGGGGGACAGTTGAATGGCTACACCTTC. Its protein is CASSGGQLNGYTF.

This chain connects TRBV27 to TRBJ1-1, with TRBD1 matching 7 bases. The CDR3 loop spans 13 amino acids. Germline V gives CDR1 MNHEY, CDR2 SMNVEV (reference sequence). With V trimmed by 7 bases and J by 5 bases, 7 bases remained unmatched. CDR3 protein: CASTQGVGTEAFF. CDR3 DNA: TGTGCCAGCACCCAGGGGGTAGGAACTGAAGCTTTCTTT.

The CDR3 DNA follows: TGTGCCAGCAGCGTAGCGGGGTTGAACACTGAAGCTTTCTTT. It yields the protein CASSVAGLNTEAFF. The chain recombines TRBV9 with TRBJ1-1; D unresolved. Looked up from germline, CDR1 is SGDLS and CDR2 is YYNGEE. The V end lost 0 bases, the J end lost 0 bases, and 6 bases lay between the germline ends. The CDR3 contains 14 residues.

V usage is TRBV2 and J usage is TRBJ2-4; 8 nucleotides line up with TRBD1. Trimming at V came to 6 bases and at J to 3 bases, leaving 7 bases not matched to a gene. This CDR3 spans 15 amino acids. Germline-derived CDR1 and CDR2 are SNHLY and FYNNEI. This CDR3 reads CASRGGQGYKNIQYF. The CDR3 DNA follows: TGTGCCAGCAGGGGAGGACAGGGTTACAAAAACATTCAGTACTTC.

This rearrangement joins TRBV28 to TRBJ1-4, with D maybe TRBD1 (5 bases). CDR3 length: 17 amino acids. Trimming took 4 bases from V and 8 from J, leaving 23 bases between them. From germline, CDR1 is MDHEN and CDR2 SYDVKM. The CDR3 sequence is CASSSHTETARSEKLFF. In nucleotides, the CDR3 is TGTGCCAGCAGTTCCCACACCGAGACAGCCAGATCCGAAAAACTGTTTTTT.

The CDR3 bases are TGTGCCAGCAGCCTGGGACTAGCGGGAGTATACGAGCAGTACTTC. This encodes CASSLGLAGVYEQYF. The chain links TRBV7-8 to TRBJ2-7, with 14 bases aligning to TRBD2. Germline trimming cut 5 bases from V and 4 bases from J; bases unmatched to any gene: 4. The germline V gene encodes CDR1 SGHVS and CDR2 FQNEAQ. This CDR3 has 15 amino acids.

This chain links TRBV11-2 with TRBJ2-5, with TRBD2 as a possible D gene (6 bases). V was shortened by 2 bases and J by 14 bases, with 12 bases between the two germline ends. Per germline, CDR1 SGHAT and CDR2 FQNNGV. This CDR3 has 11 residues. CDR3 in DNA: TGTGCCAGCAGCTTATTGGCTAGCGTCTACTTC. Translated: CASSLLASVYF.

This clone was found once. V is TRBV19 and J is TRBJ2-2; 8 positions match TRBD2. Germline lookup yields CDR1 LNHDA and CDR2 SQIVND (reference sequence). Trimming took 6 bases from V and 4 from J; bases not matched to a gene: 16. The CDR3 totals 18 residues. This CDR3 reads CASSSSDLGTSGTGELFF. The CDR3 DNA reads TGTGCCAGTAGCTCCTCGGACCTAGGGACTAGTGGCACCGGGGAGCTGTTTTTT.

The chain combines TRBV30 with TRBJ2-5, with 9 bases lining up with TRBD2. The CDR3 sequence is 19 residues long. Germline CDR1 and CDR2: GTSNPN and SVGIG (reference sequence). Trimming cost V 0 bases and J 5 bases; bases outside gene matches: 19. The CDR3 nucleotides read TGTGCCTGGAGTGTACGTCCGGGAGAGCGGGAGGCCGGCCGGGAGACCCAGTACTTC. It encodes CAWSVRPGEREAGRETQYF.

In regard to this clone: This sample includes further DNA sequences coding for the same CDR3. The chain employs TRBV6-5 and TRBJ2-1; TRBD2 matches 8 bases. The CDR3 covers 14 residues. V lost 0 bases, J lost 7 bases, and 2 bases stayed unmatched. CDR1 and CDR2 from the germline V gene are MNHEY and SVGAGI. As DNA, the CDR3 is TGTGCCAGCAGTTACTCGGCTAGCGGGAATGAGCAGTTCTTC. Amino acid sequence: CASSYSASGNEQFF.

This chain joins TRBV5-1 and TRBJ1-1, with TRBD1 matching 7 bases. V lost 4 bases and J lost 0; bases outside the gene matches: 12. The germline V gene encodes CDR1 SGHRS and CDR2 YFSETQ. The CDR3 is 17 amino acids. CDR3 sequence reads: CASSRNDPDRMNTEAFF. The CDR3, as DNA: TGCGCCAGCAGCCGTAACGATCCGGACAGGATGAACACTGAAGCTTTCTTT. Together with reference TRBV5-1 and TRBJ1-1, the CDR3 gives the full variable domain: KAGVTQTPRYLIKTRGQQVTLSCSPISGHRSVSWYQQTPGQGLQFLFEYFSETQRNKGNFPGRFSGRQFSNSRSEMNVSTLELGDSALYLCASSRNDPDRMNTEAFFGQGTRLTVV.

The DNA for the CDR3 is TGTGCCAGTACCACAGGGTTGGGCGAGCAGTTCTTC. As protein: CASTTGLGEQFF. The rearrangement joins TRBV19 to TRBJ2-1; D possibly corresponds to TRBD1 (6 bases). The CDR3 is 12 amino acids. Germline CDR1 LNHDA, CDR2 SQIVND (reference sequence). V shed 7 bases and J shed 10 bases, with 14 bases lying between them.

The chain couples TRBV4-2 to TRBJ1-1; a weak D match, TRBD1 (6 bases). V was cut by 3 bases and J by 0 bases, with 20 bases left in between. The CDR3 sequence is 18 residues long. Germline CDR1 is LGHNA and CDR2 is YNFKEQ. The CDR3 sequence is CASSHSPGGGSMNTEAFF. The CDR3 DNA sequence: TGTGCCAGCAGCCATTCACCTGGAGGGGGTAGCATGAACACTGAAGCTTTCTTT.

This chain links TRBV4-1 with TRBJ2-5; 7 nucleotides align to TRBD1. The V segment lost 3 bases and the J segment 2 bases; nucleotides outside the gene matches: 3. The germline V gene has CDR1 MGHRA and CDR2 YSYEKL. CDR3 length: 14 residues. The CDR3 region has the DNA TGCGCCAGCAGCCAGGGGACAGAGCAAGAGACCCAGTACTTC. It yields the protein CASSQGTEQETQYF.

V usage is TRBV2 and J usage is TRBJ1-1; D gene uncertain. Germline V CDR1 and CDR2: SNHLY, FYNNEI. There are 12 residues in the CDR3. V was trimmed by 4 bases and J by 0 bases, leaving 3 bases between them. In nucleotides, the CDR3 is TGTGCCAGCAGTGCTATGAACACTGAAGCTTTCTTT. Translation gives CASSAMNTEAFF.

The gene calls are TRBV13 and TRBJ2-5; no clear D. The CDR3 runs to 12 residues. The germline V gene has CDR1 PRHDT and CDR2 FYEKMQ (reference sequence). With 1 base removed from V and 11 bases from J, the gap between germline ends came to 11 bases. CDR3 residues: CASSLVAAEQYF. The CDR3 DNA follows: TGTGCCAGCAGCTTAGTTGCGGCAGAGCAGTACTTC. Full variable domain (missing parts from reference TRBV13 and TRBJ2-5): AAGVIQSPRHLIKEKRETATLKCYPIPRHDTVYWYQQGPGQDPQFLISFYEKMQSDKGSIPDRFSAQQFSDYHSELNMSSLELGDSALYFCASSLVAAEQYFGPGTRLLVL.

The DNA for the CDR3 is TGTGCCAGTAGTATTTCCAGCGGGACTGGGCACGAGCAGTACTTC. This sequence encodes CASSISSGTGHEQYF. The chain carries TRBV19 and TRBJ2-7, with 7 bases that match TRBD2. Losses at the gene ends were 3 bases for V and 5 bases for J; bases not matched to a gene: 10. The CDR3 contains 15 residues. Germline CDR1 LNHDA, CDR2 SQIVND (reference sequence).

This clone was recorded only once. The chain has TRBV9 and TRBJ2-6, with D perhaps TRBD1 (7 bases). Trimming removed 1 base from V and 0 bases from J, with 14 bases in between. The germline CDR1 and CDR2 sequences are SGDLS and YYNGEE. This CDR3 is 18 amino acids long. In DNA form, the CDR3 reads TGTGCCAGCAGCGTAACGGGGGACAGAAGCTCTGGGGCCAACGTCCTGACTTTC. This encodes CASSVTGDRSSGANVLTF.

V is TRBV27 and J is TRBJ2-7; no reliable D call. This CDR3 is built from 12 residues. V was clipped by 5 bases and J by 7 bases, with 12 bases between them. Germline lookup yields CDR1 MNHEY and CDR2 SMNVEV (reference sequence). Written as DNA, the CDR3 is TGTGCCAGCAGTCCCTCCCCGCGAGAGCAGTACTTC. As protein: CASSPSPREQYF.

This clone was observed a handful of times. The genes are TRBV28 and TRBJ1-5; the D is unclear. CDR1 and CDR2 (germline): MDHEN, SYDVKM. The V and J ends lost 6 bases and 5 bases respectively, with 14 bases between them. The CDR3 spans 14 residues. The CDR3 reads CASSKDPGDQPQHF. The CDR3 DNA is TGTGCCAGCAGCAAGGACCCCGGGGATCAGCCCCAGCATTTT.

V usage is TRBV7-6 and J usage is TRBJ2-5; D gene unclear. The germline V gene has CDR1 SGHVS and CDR2 FNYEAQ. The V end was cut by 5 bases, the J end by 0 bases, with 10 bases between. CDR3 length: 14 amino acids. CDR3 nucleotide sequence: TGTGCCAGCAGCCCCGGACGTTACCAAGAGACCCAGTACTTC. This gives the protein CASSPGRYQETQYF.

The chain carries TRBV4-1 and TRBJ2-1; D not certain. The CDR3 consists of 14 residues. Germline V CDR1 and CDR2: MGHRA, YSYEKL. Trimming took off 2 bases at V and 10 bases at J, with 15 bases between the two ends. In nucleotides, the CDR3 is TGCGCCAGCAGCCAACACCCCAGCCGGGTCGAGCAGTTCTTC. As protein: CASSQHPSRVEQFF.

Here the CDR3 reads CSGTSGGSYEQYF. In DNA, the CDR3 is TGCAGCGGAACTAGTGGCGGATCCTACGAGCAGTACTTC. The rearrangement joins TRBV29-1 to TRBJ2-7; the D gene is possibly TRBD2 (5 bases). The CDR3 loop spans 13 amino acids. CDR1 and CDR2 from the germline V gene are SQVTM and ANQGSEA. Trimming stripped 7 bases from V and 1 base from J, with 14 bases between.

This chain joins TRBV2 and TRBJ2-1; the match to TRBD2 covers 7 bases. CDR1 and CDR2 from the germline V gene are SNHLY and FYNNEI. The CDR3 is 17 residues long. After removal of 0 bases from V and 0 bases from J, the junction contained 5 bases not matched to a gene. In DNA, the CDR3 is TGTGCCAGCAGTGAAGCGCGGGGGTTTAGCTCCTACAATGAGCAGTTCTTC. Its translation: CASSEARGFSSYNEQFF.